The T cell receptor (beta chain) under discussion was sequenced for a study of T cells in Graves' hyperthyroidism and ophthalmopathy. This clonotype was seen a handful of times. It was RNA transcripts that yielded the amplified TCR beta CDR3 regions. The HTBI primer set served for first-round RT-PCR of the TCR CDR3. Each CDR3 protein is one row after TCRdb ran MiXCR on the multiplex PCR reads. The sample carries hundreds of thousands of distinct CDR3 sequences, about 38% recorded once. This CDR3 is built from 16 residues. The V segment lost 4 bases and the J segment 2 bases; nucleotides outside the gene matches: 7. Germline V gene sequence: CDR1 SGDLS, CDR2 YYNGEE.

The V and J genes are TRBV9 and TRBJ2-5; TRBD2 matches 11 bases. The sequence was collected from a man younger than 35 with Graves' hyperthyroidism. Sequencing used blood. The CDR3 region has the DNA TGTGCCAGCAGCCTCCGACTAGCGGGGCGACAAGAGACCCAGTACTTC. Protein product: CASSLRLAGRQETQYF.